The rows below give T cell receptor beta chains drawn from one sample of a study of graft-versus-host responses after intestinal transplantation. Produced via immunoSEQ multiplex PCR; TCRdb's table is partial and in-frame only. In the table there are just under 100,000 clones, 80% to 95% of which are singletons. Sequenced material: PBMCs, taken 450 to 460 days after intestinal transplant. The receptors come from a human patient who received an intestinal transplant, so some T cells may come from the graft donor. Each CDR3 is given with its conserved first and last residue. D genes are given only for firm matches. Size is stated for part of the rows, as once, few or many counts, or as a class when the clone is expanded.

CDR3 protein,CDR3 DNA,V gene,D gene,clone size,J gene
CASSTGQGWEKLFF,TGTGCCAGCAGCACCGGACAGGGCTGGGAAAAACTGTTTTTT,TRBV11-2,TRBD1,-,TRBJ1-4
CASSPDSTYGYTF,TGTGCCAGCAGCCCCGATTCGACCTATGGCTACACCTTC,TRBV6-1,-,few,TRBJ1-2
CASSYSGGAYNEQFF,TGTGCCAGCAGTTATAGCGGGGGGGCCTACAATGAGCAGTTCTTC,TRBV7-2,TRBD2,-,TRBJ2-1
CASSPGQDYTEAFF,TGTGCCAGCTCACCGGGACAAGACTACACTGAAGCTTTCTTT,TRBV18,-,-,TRBJ1-1
CASSPGQGSYEQYF,TGCGCCAGCAGCCCGGGACAGGGATCCTACGAGCAGTACTTC,TRBV5-1,TRBD1,-,TRBJ2-7
CASSLLGGGRTEAFF,TGTGCCAGCAGTCTACTGGGGGGGGGCAGGACTGAAGCTTTCTTT,TRBV6-5,-,-,TRBJ1-1
CASSQGAYEQYF,TGTGCCAGCAGCCAAGGGGCTTACGAGCAGTACTTC,TRBV4-2,-,-,TRBJ2-7
CASSAGQTTDTQYF,TGTGCCAGCTCAGCGGGACAAACCACAGATACGCAGTATTTT,TRBV18,-,-,TRBJ2-3
CASSLAGAGRPYEQYF,TGTGCCAGCAGTCTCGCGGGAGCTGGACGGCCCTACGAGCAGTACTTC,TRBV27,TRBD2,once,TRBJ2-7
CASRRSSYEQYF,TGTGCCAGCAGAAGAAGCTCCTACGAGCAGTACTTC,TRBV27,-,-,TRBJ2-7
CASSHDRGNQPQHF,TGTGCCAGCAGCCACGACAGGGGCAATCAGCCCCAGCATTTT,TRBV7-2,TRBD1,-,TRBJ1-5
CATSPPGLATGELFF,TGTGCCACCAGCCCACCGGGACTAGCGACCGGGGAGCTGTTTTTT,TRBV15,TRBD2,few,TRBJ2-2
CASSSPGWTQHF,TGTGCCAGCAGCTCCCCTGGTTGGACCCAGCATTTT,TRBV7-2,-,-,TRBJ1-5
CSAAFSLYEQYF,TGCAGCGCCGCCTTTAGCCTTTACGAGCAGTACTTC,TRBV29-1,-,-,TRBJ2-7
CASSQEVEAREQYF,TGTGCCAGCAGCCAAGAGGTAGAAGCTCGGGAGCAGTACTTC,TRBV4-2,-,-,TRBJ2-7
CASSGTAGNTIYF,TGTGCCAGCAGTGGGACAGCTGGAAACACCATATATTTT,TRBV6-5,TRBD1,-,TRBJ1-3
CASSHRDRGLANYGYTF,TGTGCCAGCAGCCACCGGGACAGGGGTCTAGCTAACTATGGCTACACCTTC,TRBV7-9,TRBD1,-,TRBJ1-2
CASSEGGERGNTIYF,TGTGCCAGCAGTGAGGGCGGGGAAAGAGGAAACACCATATATTTT,TRBV2,-,-,TRBJ1-3
CASSKIRAHNEKLFF,TGTGCCAGCAGCAAAATCCGGGCCCATAATGAAAAACTGTTTTTT,TRBV7-9,-,once,TRBJ1-4
CASSLGYDHGYTF,TGTGCCAGCAGTTTGGGGTACGACCATGGCTACACCTTC,TRBV25-1,-,-,TRBJ1-2
CASSMGDGQVDSPLHF,TGTGCCAGTAGTATGGGAGATGGGCAGGTTGATTCACCCCTCCACTTT,TRBV19,-,-,TRBJ1-6
CAGSRPGGVKTQYF,TGTGCCGGCAGCCGGCCGGGGGGCGTAAAGACCCAGTACTTC,TRBV5-6,-,-,TRBJ2-5
CASSSGGRNQPQHF,TGTGCCAGCAGTTCAGGTGGACGCAATCAGCCCCAGCATTTT,TRBV6-5,-,-,TRBJ1-5
CASSPGDRGRHGDTQYF,TGTGCCAGCAGCCCCGGGGACAGGGGGAGACACGGAGATACGCAGTATTTT,TRBV7-3,TRBD1,-,TRBJ2-3
CASSRGETQYF,TGTGCCAGCAGCCGAGGGGAGACCCAGTACTTC,TRBV9,-,-,TRBJ2-5
CASSPTQGADTDTQYF,TGTGCCAGCAGCCCCACACAGGGGGCGGACACAGATACGCAGTATTTT,TRBV7-9,TRBD1,-,TRBJ2-3
CASSLGGSNYGYTF,TGTGCCAGCAGCTTAGGTGGTTCTAACTATGGCTACACCTTC,TRBV13,-,-,TRBJ1-2